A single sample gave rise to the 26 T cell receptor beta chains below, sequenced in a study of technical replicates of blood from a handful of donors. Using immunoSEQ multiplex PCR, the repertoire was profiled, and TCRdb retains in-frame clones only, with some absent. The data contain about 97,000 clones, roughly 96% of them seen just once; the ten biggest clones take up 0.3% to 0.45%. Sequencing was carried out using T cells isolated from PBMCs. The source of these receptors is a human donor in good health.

The CDR3 nucleotides are TGTGCCATCAGTGAGTCGCTGCGCAGGGACTACGAGCAGTACTTC. It yields the protein CAISESLRRDYEQYF. J is TRBJ2-7 and V is TRBV10-3; D may be TRBD1 (5 bases). The CDR3 contains 15 residues. The germline V and J ends were trimmed by 0 bases and 3 bases, with 12 bases remaining between them. Germline values: CDR1 ENHRY, CDR2 SYGVKD.

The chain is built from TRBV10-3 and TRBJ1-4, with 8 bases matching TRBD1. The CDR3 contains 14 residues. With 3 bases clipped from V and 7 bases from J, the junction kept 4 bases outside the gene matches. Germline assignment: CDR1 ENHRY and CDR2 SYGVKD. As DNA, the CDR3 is TGTGCCATCAGTGAACCGGGGACAGGTGAAAAACTGTTTTTT. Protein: CAISEPGTGEKLFF.

The CDR3 DNA is TGTGCCAGCAGTTACTCGGTTAGCGGGAGGGCAAAGCAGTTCTTC. Translating it yields CASSYSVSGRAKQFF. This chain uses TRBV6-6 with TRBJ2-1; 11 bases fit TRBD2. The CDR3 extends over 15 amino acids. Germline V gives CDR1 MNHNY, CDR2 SVGAGI (reference sequence). V dropped 0 bases and J dropped 11; count of bases not matched to a gene: 6.

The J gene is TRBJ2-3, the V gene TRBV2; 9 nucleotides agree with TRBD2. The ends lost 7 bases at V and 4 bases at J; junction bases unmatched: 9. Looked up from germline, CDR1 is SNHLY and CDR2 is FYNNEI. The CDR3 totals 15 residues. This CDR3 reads CASMAGGFSPDTQYF. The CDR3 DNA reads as TGTGCCAGCATGGCGGGAGGGTTCAGCCCAGATACGCAGTATTTT.

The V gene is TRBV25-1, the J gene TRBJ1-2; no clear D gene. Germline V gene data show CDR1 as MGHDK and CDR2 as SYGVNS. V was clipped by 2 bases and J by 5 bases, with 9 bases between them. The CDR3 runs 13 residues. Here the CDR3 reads CASSERPGYGYTF. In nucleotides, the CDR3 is TGTGCCAGCAGTGAACGGCCGGGATATGGCTACACCTTC.

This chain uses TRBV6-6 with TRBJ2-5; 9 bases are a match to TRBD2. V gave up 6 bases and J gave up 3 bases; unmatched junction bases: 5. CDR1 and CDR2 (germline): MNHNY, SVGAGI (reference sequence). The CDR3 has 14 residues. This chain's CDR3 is CASSLAGREETQYF. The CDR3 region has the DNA TGTGCCAGCAGCCTAGCGGGACGGGAAGAGACCCAGTACTTC.

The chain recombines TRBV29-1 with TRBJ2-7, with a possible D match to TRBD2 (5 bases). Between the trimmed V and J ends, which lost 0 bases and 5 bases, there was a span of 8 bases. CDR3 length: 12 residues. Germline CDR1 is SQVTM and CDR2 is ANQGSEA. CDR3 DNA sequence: TGCAGCGTTGAAGAATCTAGCAACGAGCAGTACTTC. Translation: CSVEESSNEQYF.

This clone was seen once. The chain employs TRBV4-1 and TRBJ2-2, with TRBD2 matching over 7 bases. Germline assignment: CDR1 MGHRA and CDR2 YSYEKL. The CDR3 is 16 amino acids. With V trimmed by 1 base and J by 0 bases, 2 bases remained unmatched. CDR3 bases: TGCGCCAGCAGCCAAGTCCTAGCGGCGAACACCGGGGAGCTGTTTTTT. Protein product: CASSQVLAANTGELFF.

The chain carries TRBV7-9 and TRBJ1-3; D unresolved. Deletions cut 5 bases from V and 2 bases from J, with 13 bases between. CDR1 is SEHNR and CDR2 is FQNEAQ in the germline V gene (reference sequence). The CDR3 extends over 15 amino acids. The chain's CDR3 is CASSLGEWTGNTIYF. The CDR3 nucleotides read TGTGCCAGCAGCCTCGGAGAGTGGACTGGAAACACCATATATTTT.

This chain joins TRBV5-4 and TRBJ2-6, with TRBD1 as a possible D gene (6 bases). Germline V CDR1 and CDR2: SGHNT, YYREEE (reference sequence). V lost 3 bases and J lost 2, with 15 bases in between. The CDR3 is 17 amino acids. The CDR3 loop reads CASSYSRGPTGANVLTF. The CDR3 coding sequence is TGTGCCAGCAGCTATTCCAGGGGCCCAACTGGGGCCAACGTCCTGACTTTC. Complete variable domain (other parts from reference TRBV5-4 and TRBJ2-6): ETGVTQSPTHLIKTRGQQVTLRCSSQSGHNTVSWYQQALGQGPQFIFQYYREEENGRGNFPPRFSGLQFPNYSSELNVNALELDDSALYLCASSYSRGPTGANVLTFGAGSRLTVL.

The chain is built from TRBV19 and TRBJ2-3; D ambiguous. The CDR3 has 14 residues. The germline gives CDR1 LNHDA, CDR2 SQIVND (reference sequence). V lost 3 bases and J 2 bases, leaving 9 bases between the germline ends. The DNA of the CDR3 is TGTGCCAGTAGTATCCCAACAATCACAGATACGCAGTATTTT. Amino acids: CASSIPTITDTQYF. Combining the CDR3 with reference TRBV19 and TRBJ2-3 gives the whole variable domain DGGITQSPKYLFRKEGQNVTLSCEQNLNHDAMYWYRQDPGQGLRLIYYSQIVNDFQKGDIAEGYSVSREKKESFPLTVTSAQKNPTAFYLCASSIPTITDTQYFGPGTRLTVL.

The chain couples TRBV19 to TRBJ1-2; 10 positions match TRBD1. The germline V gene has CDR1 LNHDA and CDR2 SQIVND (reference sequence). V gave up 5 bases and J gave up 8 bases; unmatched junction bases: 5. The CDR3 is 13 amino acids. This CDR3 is CASSRQGAHGYTF. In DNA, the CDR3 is TGTGCCAGTAGTCGACAGGGGGCCCACGGCTACACCTTC.

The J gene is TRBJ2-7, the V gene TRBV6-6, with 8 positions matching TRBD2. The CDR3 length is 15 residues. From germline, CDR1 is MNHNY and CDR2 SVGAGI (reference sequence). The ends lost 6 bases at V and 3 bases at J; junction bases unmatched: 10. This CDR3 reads CASSPGTSKLYEQYF. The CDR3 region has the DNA TGTGCCAGCAGCCCCGGGACTAGTAAACTCTACGAGCAGTACTTC.

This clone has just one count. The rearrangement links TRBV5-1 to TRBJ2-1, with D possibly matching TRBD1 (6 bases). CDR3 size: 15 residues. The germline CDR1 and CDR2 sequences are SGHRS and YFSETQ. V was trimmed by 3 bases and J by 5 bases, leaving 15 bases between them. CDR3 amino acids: CASSWTVGHNNEQFF. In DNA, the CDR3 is TGCGCCAGCAGCTGGACCGTGGGACACAACAATGAGCAGTTCTTC.

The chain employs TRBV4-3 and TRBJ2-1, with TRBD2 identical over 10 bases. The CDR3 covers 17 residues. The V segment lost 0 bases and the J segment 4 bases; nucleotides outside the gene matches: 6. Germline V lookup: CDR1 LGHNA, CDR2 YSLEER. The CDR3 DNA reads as TGCGCCAGCAGCCAAGATCGCACTAGCGGGGTATACAATGAGCAGTTCTTC. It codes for CASSQDRTSGVYNEQFF.

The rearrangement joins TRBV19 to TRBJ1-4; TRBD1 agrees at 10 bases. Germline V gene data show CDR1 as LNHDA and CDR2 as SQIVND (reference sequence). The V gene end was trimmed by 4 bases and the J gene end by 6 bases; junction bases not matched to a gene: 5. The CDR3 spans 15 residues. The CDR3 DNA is TGTGCCAGTAGTACAACCGGGACAGGGGATGAAAAACTGTTTTTT. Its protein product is CASSTTGTGDEKLFF.

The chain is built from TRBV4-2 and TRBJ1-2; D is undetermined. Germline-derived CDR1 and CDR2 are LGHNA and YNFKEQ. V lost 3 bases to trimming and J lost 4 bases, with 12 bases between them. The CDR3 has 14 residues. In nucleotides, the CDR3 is TGTGCCAGCAGCCAGGGCCCCCCAGCCTATGGCTACACCTTC. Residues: CASSQGPPAYGYTF.

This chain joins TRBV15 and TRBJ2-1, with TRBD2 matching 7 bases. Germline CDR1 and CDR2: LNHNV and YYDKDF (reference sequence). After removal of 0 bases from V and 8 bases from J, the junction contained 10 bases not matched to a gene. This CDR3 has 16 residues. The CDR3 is CATSRDRAGAFHEQFF. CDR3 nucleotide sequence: TGTGCCACCAGCAGAGATAGGGCGGGAGCATTTCATGAGCAGTTCTTC.

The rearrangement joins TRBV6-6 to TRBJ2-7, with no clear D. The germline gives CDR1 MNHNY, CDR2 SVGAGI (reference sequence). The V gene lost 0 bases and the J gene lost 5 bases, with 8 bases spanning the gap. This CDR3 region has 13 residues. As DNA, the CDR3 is TGTGCCAGCAGTTACTCGAGGAGTCACGAGCAGTACTTC. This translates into CASSYSRSHEQYF.

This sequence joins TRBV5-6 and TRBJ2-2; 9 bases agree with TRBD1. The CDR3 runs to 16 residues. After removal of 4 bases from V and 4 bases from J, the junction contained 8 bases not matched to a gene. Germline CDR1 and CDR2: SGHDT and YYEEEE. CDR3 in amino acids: CASSPVQGAFTGELFF. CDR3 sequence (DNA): TGTGCCAGCAGCCCGGTACAGGGGGCATTCACCGGGGAGCTGTTTTTT. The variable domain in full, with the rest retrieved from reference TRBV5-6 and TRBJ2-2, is DAGVTQSPTHLIKTRGQQVTLRCSPKSGHDTVSWYQQALGQGPQFIFQYYEEEERQRGNFPDRFSGHQFPNYSSELNVNALLLGDSALYLCASSPVQGAFTGELFFGEGSRLTVL.

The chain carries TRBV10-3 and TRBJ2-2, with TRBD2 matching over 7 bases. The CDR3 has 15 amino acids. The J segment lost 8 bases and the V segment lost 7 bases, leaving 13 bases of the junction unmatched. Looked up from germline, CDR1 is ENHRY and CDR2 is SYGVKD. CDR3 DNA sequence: TGTGCCATCACCGGAGAGGGAGGGAAAAGGGGGGAGCTGTTTTTT. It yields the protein CAITGEGGKRGELFF.

The CDR3 reads CASSLGQGISEQYF. CDR3 coding DNA: TGTGCCAGCAGTTTAGGACAGGGGATATCCGAGCAGTACTTC. The gene calls are TRBV28 and TRBJ2-7; 9 bases line up with TRBD1. J lost 6 bases, V lost 2 bases, and 5 bases had no gene match. The CDR3 contains 14 residues. Per germline, CDR1 MDHEN and CDR2 SYDVKM.

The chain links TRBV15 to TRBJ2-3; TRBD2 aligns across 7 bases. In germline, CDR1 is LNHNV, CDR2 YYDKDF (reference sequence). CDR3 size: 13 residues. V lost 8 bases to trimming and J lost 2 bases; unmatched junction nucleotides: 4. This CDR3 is CATQLAITDTQYF. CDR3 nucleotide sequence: TGTGCCACCCAACTAGCGATCACAGATACGCAGTATTTT.

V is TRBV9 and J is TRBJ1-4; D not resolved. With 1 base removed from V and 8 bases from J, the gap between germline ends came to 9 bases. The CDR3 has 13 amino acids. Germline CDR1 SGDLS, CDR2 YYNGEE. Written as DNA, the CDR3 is TGTGCCAGCAGCGTAAAACCGGAGGAAAAACTGTTTTTT. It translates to CASSVKPEEKLFF.

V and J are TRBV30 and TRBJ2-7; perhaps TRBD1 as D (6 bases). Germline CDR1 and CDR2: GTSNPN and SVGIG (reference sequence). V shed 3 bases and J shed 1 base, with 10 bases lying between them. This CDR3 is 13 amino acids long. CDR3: CAWSRDNSYEQYF. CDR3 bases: TGTGCCTGGAGCCGGGACAATTCCTACGAGCAGTACTTC.

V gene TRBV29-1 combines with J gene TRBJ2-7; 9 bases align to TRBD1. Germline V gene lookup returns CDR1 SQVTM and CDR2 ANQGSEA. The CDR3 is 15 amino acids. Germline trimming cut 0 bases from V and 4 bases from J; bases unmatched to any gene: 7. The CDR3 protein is CSVEEVRTGDYEQYF. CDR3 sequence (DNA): TGCAGCGTTGAAGAGGTTAGGACAGGGGATTACGAGCAGTACTTC.